This T cell receptor (beta chain) was profiled in a study of response to subunit inactivated influenza vaccine. Study results and caveats: Authors proposed each seasonal influenza vaccination draws in few new T cells.

Germline CDR1 is DFQATT and CDR2 is SNEGSKA (reference sequence). Deletions cut 6 bases from V and 0 bases from J, with 13 bases between. The CDR3 is made up of 14 amino acids. Each CDR3 protein gets one entry after TCRdb re-called the RT-PCR reads with MiXCR. The sample has roughly 170,000 distinct CDR3 sequences, 9.2% seen once. Worth noting for this clonotype: The antigen is undetermined.

Source: non-naive T cells sorted from PBMCs, taken on the day of vaccination. The chain has TRBV20-1 and TRBJ2-3, with D perhaps TRBD1 (6 bases). The TCR comes from a man aged 50 or older who received an inactivated influenza vaccine. The CDR3 protein is CSAQGPISTDTQYF. Written as DNA, the CDR3 is TGCAGTGCCCAGGGGCCGATTAGCACAGATACGCAGTATTTT.